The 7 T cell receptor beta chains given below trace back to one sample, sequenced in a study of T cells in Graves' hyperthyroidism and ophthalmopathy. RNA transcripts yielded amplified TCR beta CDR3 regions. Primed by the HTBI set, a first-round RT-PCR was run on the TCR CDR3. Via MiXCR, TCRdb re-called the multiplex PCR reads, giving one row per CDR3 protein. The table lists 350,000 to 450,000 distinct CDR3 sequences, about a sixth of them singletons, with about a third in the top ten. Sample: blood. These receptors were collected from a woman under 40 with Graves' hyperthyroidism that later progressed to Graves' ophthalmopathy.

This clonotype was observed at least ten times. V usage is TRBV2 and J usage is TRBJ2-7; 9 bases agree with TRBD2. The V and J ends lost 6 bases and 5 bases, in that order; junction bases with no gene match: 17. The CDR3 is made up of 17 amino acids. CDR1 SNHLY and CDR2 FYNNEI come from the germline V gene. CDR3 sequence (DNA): TGTGCCAGCAGGGGCCCGGGTGGTAGCGGGAGTCTGGACGAGCAGTACTTC. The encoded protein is CASRGPGGSGSLDEQYF.

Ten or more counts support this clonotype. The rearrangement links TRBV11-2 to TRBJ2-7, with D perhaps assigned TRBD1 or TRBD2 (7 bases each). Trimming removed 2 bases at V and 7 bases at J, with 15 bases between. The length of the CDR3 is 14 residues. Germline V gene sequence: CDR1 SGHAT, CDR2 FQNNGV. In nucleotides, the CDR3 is TGTGCCAGCAGCTTAATGGTTCAGGGGGGGGAGCAGTACTTC. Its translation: CASSLMVQGGEQYF.

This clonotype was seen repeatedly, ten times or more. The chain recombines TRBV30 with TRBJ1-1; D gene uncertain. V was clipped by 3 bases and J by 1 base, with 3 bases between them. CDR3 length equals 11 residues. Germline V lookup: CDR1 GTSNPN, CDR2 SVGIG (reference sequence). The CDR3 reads CAWRKNTEAFF. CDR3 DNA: TGTGCCTGGAGGAAGAACACTGAAGCTTTCTTT.

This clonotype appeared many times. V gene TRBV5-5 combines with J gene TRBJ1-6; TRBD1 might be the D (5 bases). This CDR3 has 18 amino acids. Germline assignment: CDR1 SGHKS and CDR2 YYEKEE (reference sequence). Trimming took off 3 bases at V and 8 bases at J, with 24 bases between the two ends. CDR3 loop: CASSSNPPAGKVHSPLHF. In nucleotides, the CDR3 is TGTGCCAGCAGCTCGAACCCACCGGCAGGGAAGGTTCATTCACCCCTCCACTTT.

The CDR3 DNA sequence: TGTGCCAGCAGGCCCCGGGGAGGTAGGAGCTCCTACGAGCAGTACTTC. Its protein is CASRPRGGRSSYEQYF. The V and J genes are TRBV2 and TRBJ2-7; possible D gene TRBD2, 6 bases. The CDR3 has 16 amino acids. Looked up from germline, CDR1 is SNHLY and CDR2 is FYNNEI. V shed 6 bases and J shed 0 bases, with 18 bases lying between them.

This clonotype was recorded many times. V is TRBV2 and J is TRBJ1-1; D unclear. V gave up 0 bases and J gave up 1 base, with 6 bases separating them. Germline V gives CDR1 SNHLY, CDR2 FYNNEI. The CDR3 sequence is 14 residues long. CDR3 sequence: CASSEAPGNTEAFF. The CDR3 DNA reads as TGTGCCAGCAGTGAAGCGCCGGGGAACACTGAAGCTTTCTTT. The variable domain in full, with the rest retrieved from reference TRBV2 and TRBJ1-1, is EPEVTQTPSHQVTQMGQEVILRCVPISNHLYFYWYRQILGQKVEFLVSFYNNEISEKSEIFDDQFSVERPDGSNFTLKIRSTKLEDSAMYFCASSEAPGNTEAFFGQGTRLTVV.

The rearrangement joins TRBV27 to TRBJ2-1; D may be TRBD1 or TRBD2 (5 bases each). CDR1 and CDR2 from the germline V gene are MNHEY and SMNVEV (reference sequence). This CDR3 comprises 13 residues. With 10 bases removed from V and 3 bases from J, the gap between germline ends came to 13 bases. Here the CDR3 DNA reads TGTGCCACCCGACAGACTAACTACAATGAGCAGTTCTTC. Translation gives CATRQTNYNEQFF.